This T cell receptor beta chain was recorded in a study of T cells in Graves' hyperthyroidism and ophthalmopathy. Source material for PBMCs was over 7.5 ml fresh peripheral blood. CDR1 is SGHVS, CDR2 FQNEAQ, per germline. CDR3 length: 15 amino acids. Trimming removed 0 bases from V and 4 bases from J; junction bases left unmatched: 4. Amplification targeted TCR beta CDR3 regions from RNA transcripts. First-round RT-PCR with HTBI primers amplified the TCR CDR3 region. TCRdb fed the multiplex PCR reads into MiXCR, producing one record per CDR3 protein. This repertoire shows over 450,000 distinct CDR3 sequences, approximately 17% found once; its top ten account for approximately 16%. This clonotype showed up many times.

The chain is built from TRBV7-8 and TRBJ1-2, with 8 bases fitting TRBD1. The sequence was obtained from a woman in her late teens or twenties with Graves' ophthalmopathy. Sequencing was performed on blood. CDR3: CASSLARTGIYGYTF. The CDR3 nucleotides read TGTGCCAGCAGCTTAGCCCGGACAGGGATCTATGGCTACACCTTC.